Here is one T cell receptor (beta chain) with its context. Its antigen is still unknown. There are no base qualities to consult, and no much larger clone falls within one base. This sample is drawn from a study of blood T cell repertoires in COVID-19 (dated by TCRdb to the early 2020s). Regarding the complete study: Samples covering the acute and convalescent phases of COVID-19 were provided by collaborators in the United States, Italy and Spain. The material from the prospective study consisted of cDNA or gDNA derived from T cells, B-cell-depleted T cells, or PBMCs. The dataset comprised deeply sampled blood TCRbeta repertoires from subjects exposed to, actively infected with, or recovered from COVID-19. The repertoires were released in a freely available public database meant as a resource for research on the immune response to SARS-CoV-2. The samples were drawn from two sources: the first 160 participants of the ongoing ImmuneRACE study, and 1,254 subjects contributed by 6 global collaborators. The sample metadata nearly always contained a de-identified subject ID, COVID-19 status, age in years and sex. Where available, HLA class I and class II types were taken from metadata supplied by the sample provider and were not determined by assay-based typing.

Collaborating institutions collected whole blood in K2EDTA tubes following their own protocols. Collaborator samples were shipped for TCRbeta analysis as frozen whole blood, isolated PBMCs, or DNA extracted from either sample type. Points the paper makes about the study in general: The amount of clinical and demographic metadata varied by source and participant and was provided uncurated.

The immunoSEQ Assay, a bias-controlled multiplex PCR, was used to amplify TCRbeta CDR3 regions from genomic DNA. The authors processed their data as follows. The number of nucleated cells in each sample was estimated from the amplification of reference gene primers within the assay. Sequence reads were collapsed and filtered to measure the absolute abundance of every unique TCRbeta CDR3 rearrangement. Productive Simpson clonality was computed per sample as the square root of Simpson's diversity index over productive rearrangements. In TCRdb, the immuneACCESS table is reduced to in-frame sequences with V and J assigned. These tables do not hold every clone; where another copy was compared, an unresolved V gene accounts for under half, and the others remain unexplained. V, J and clone size reflect that table, while D and trimming were determined from the DNA. For this sample the table gives over 65,000 clones, of which 80% were detected only once. 12% of the sample is taken by the ten largest.

Sequencing was carried out using peripheral blood. This TCR derives from a woman in her 40s with active or convalescent COVID-19.

The DNA reads TGTGCCACCAGTGATTTGTGGCAGGGGGACCCCTACGAGCAGTACTTC. It translates as CATSDLWQGDPYEQYF. The receptor chain draws on TRBV24-1 and TRBJ2-7, with 7 bases aligning to TRBD1. The germline V and J ends show losses of 0 bases and 2 bases respectively, and no gene match explains 6 bases of the junction. Via the germline V gene, CDR1 is KGHDR and CDR2 SFDVKD. From its cysteine to its phenylalanine, the CDR3 spans 16 amino acids. The read is trimmed to its CDR3 DNA, 48 bases read in frame from base 1.